This T cell receptor (beta chain) originates from a study of tissue T cells after allogeneic stem cell transplantation. General observations from the study: Which tissue TCRs were alloreactive or antigen-specific was not determined. Some clones might be persisting host cells.

Enrolled prospectively were adult allogeneic hematopoietic cell transplant recipients whose graft-versus-host disease was steroid-refractory. GI sites, liver, skin and spleen were taken after median 9.75 post-mortem hours. Here immunoSEQ multiplex PCR was the method, and the copy in TCRdb shows in-frame clones only, minus some. The table records thousands of clones, about 64% of them present only once. In its sample, this clone was seen a few times. Antigen unknown. V was clipped by 8 bases and J by 2 bases; unmatched bases: 4. The V gene's germline CDR1 is SGHTA and CDR2 FQGNSA. This CDR3 is built from 14 residues.

The chain recombines TRBV7-2 with TRBJ2-2; 8 bases are a match to TRBD1. The sample consisted of descending colon tissue, taken at autopsy. This sequence was found in a male patient at least 60 years old with steroid-refractory graft-versus-host disease after an allogeneic stem cell transplant. Some T cells may be the graft donor's. CDR3 sequence: CASGDRSNTGELFF. As DNA, the CDR3 is TGTGCCAGCGGGGACAGGTCAAACACCGGGGAGCTGTTTTTT.